This T cell receptor beta chain came from a study of PD-1 blockade in mismatch repair-deficient tumors. In germline, CDR1 is MNHNS, CDR2 SASEGT. The CDR3 loop spans 12 amino acids. Deletions cut 5 bases from V and 2 bases from J, with 6 bases between. All patients were mismatch repair deficient, assessed by either PCR or immunohistochemistry. TCRs were sequenced from a few patients responding to pembrolizumab. This table comes from immunoSEQ multiplex PCR, and its TCRdb copy is limited to in-frame clones, with some not included. The sample has about 68,000 clones, around 73% seen once. This clone was counted once.

This material consisted of peripheral blood, taken 2 weeks after starting pembrolizumab. The V call is TRBV6-1, the J call TRBJ1-1; D remains unclear. This sequence originates from an adult with mismatch repair-deficient cancer. CDR3 protein: CASSHDNTEAFF. The CDR3 DNA reads TGTGCCAGCAGTCATGACAACACTGAAGCTTTCTTT.